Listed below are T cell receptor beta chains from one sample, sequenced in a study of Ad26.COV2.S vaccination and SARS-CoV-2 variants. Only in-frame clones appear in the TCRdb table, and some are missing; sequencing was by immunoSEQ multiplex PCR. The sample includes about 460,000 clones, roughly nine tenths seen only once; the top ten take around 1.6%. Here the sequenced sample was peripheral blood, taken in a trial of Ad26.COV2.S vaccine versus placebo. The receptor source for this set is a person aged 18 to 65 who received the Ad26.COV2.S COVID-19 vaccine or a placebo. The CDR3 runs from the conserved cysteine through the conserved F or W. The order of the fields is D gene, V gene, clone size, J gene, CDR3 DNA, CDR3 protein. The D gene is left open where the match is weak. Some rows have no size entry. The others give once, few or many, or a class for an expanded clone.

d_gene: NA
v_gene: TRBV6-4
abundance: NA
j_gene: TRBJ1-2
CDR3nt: TGTGCCAGCAGCCCCCACGGGAAAGATGGCTACACCTTC
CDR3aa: CASSPHGKDGYTF

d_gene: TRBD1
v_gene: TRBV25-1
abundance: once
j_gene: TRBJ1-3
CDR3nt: TGTGCCAGCAGTGAACAGGGGGCTGGAAACACCATATATTTT
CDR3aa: CASSEQGAGNTIYF

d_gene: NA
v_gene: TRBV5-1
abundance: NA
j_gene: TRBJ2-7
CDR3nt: TGCGCCAGCAGCCCGGGGGGCCCCCTGGAGCAGTACTTC
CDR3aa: CASSPGGPLEQYF

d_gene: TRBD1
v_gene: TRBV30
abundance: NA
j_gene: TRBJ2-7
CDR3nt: TGTGCCTGGAGTGACGAACAGGGGCACAACGAGCAGTACTTC
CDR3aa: CAWSDEQGHNEQYF

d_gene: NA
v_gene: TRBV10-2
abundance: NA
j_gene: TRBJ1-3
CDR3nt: TGCGCCAGCAGTGAGTCGGAACAGAAGATGGGAAACACCATATATTTT
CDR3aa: CASSESEQKMGNTIYF

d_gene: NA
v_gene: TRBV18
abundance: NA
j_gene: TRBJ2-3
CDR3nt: TGTGCCAGCTCACCAGTAGGGGAAAGAGATACGCAGTATTTT
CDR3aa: CASSPVGERDTQYF

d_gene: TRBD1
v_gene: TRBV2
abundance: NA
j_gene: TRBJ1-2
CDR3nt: TGTGCCAGCAGCGGGACAGGGCTTTATGGCTACACCTTC
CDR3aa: CASSGTGLYGYTF

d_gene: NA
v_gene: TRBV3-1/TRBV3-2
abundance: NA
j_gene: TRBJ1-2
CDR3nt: TGTGCCAGCAGCCGAGGACAGCCCAGCTATGGCTACACCTTC
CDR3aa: CASSRGQPSYGYTF

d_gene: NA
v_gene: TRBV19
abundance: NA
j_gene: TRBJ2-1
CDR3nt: TGTGCCACCTCACAAGGTTGGAATGAGCAGTTCTTC
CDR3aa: CATSQGWNEQFF

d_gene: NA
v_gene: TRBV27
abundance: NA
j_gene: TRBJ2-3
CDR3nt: TGTGCCAGCAGTTTAATCGGGGAAAAGGTAACAGATACGCAGTATTTT
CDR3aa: CASSLIGEKVTDTQYF

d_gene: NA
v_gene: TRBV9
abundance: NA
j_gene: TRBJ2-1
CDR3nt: TGTGCCAGCAGCCTGAGCTTGGATGAGCAGTTCTTC
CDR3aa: CASSLSLDEQFF

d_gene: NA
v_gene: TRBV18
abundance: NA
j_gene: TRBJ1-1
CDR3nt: TGTGCCAGCTCACCGCCAGGGAGTTATATTACTGAAGCTTTCTTT
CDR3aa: CASSPPGSYITEAFF

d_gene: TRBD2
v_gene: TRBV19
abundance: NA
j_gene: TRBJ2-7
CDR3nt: TGTGCCAGTAGTATTGCGGGGGACTCCTACGAGCAGTACTTC
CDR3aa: CASSIAGDSYEQYF

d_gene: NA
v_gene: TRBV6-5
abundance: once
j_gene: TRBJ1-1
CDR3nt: TGTGCCAGCAGTTACTCCGGGGGTTTAGGGGCTTTCTTT
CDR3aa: CASSYSGGLGAFF

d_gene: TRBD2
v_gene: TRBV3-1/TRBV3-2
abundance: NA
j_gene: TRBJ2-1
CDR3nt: TGTGCCAGCAGCCAGGAAGGACTAGCGGGAGGGAATGAGCAGTTCTTC
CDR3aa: CASSQEGLAGGNEQFF